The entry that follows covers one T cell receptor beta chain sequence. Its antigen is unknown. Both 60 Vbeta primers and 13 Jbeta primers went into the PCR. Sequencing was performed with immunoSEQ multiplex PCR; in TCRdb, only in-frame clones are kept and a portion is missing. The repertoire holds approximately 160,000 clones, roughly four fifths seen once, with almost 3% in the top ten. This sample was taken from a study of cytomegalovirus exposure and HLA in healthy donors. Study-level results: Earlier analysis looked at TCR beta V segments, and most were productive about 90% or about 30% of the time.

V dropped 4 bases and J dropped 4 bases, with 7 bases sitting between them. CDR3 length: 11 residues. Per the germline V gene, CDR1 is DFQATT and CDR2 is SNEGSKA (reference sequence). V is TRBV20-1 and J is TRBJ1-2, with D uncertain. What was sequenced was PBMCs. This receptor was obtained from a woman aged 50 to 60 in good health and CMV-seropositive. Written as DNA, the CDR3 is TGCAGTGCTAATCAGCGCTATGGCTACACCTTC. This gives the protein CSANQRYGYTF.